This is a list of T cell receptor beta chains from one sample in a study of cytomegalovirus exposure and HLA in healthy donors. Using immunoSEQ multiplex PCR, the repertoire was profiled, and TCRdb retains in-frame clones only, with some absent. The profile shows roughly 110,000 clones, roughly 82% of them singletons. The sample consisted of PBMCs. These receptors were collected from a man between 25 and 39 years old in good health and CMV-seropositive. Both conserved end residues are part of each CDR3. The D gene is left open where the match is weak. Size is omitted from some rows. Given values are once, few, many or a class for expanded clones.

J | V | size | D | DNA | CDR3
TRBJ2-1 | TRBV9 | . | TRBD2 | TGTGCCAGCAGCTCTAGTGGGACTAGTGGGGATGAGCAGTTCTTC | CASSSSGTSGDEQFF
TRBJ1-1 | TRBV6-5 | . | . | TGTGCCAGCAGTGTCAGGGGCTTTACTGAAGCTTTCTTT | CASSVRGFTEAFF
TRBJ1-1 | TRBV12-5 | . | . | TGTGCTAGTGGCTTCTCCCAGGGCGGCACTGAAGCTTTCTTT | CASGFSQGGTEAFF
TRBJ1-6 | TRBV5-1 | few | TRBD1 | TGCGCCAGCAGCTTCTCGTTGGGACAGGGAAATTCACCCCTCCACTTT | CASSFSLGQGNSPLHF
TRBJ1-4 | TRBV7-2 | few | . | TGTGCCAGCAGCCAAGAAGCCGCCGAAAAACTGTTTTTT | CASSQEAAEKLFF
TRBJ1-1 | TRBV6-1 | . | . | TGTGCCAGCAGCCCAGGGCCTGCGAACACTGAAGCTTTCTTT | CASSPGPANTEAFF
TRBJ1-1 | TRBV19 | . | . | TGTGCCAGTAATGGTCGGCAGGGTAACACTGAAGCTTTCTTT | CASNGRQGNTEAFF
TRBJ2-3 | TRBV11-3 | . | TRBD2 | TGTGCCAGCAGCTTAGTCTTCGCGGGGGGCCCTAGCACAGATACGCAGTATTTT | CASSLVFAGGPSTDTQYF
TRBJ2-3 | TRBV9 | . | . | TGTGCCAGCAGCGTAGGTTGGGGGGGGCGGGATACGCAGTATTTT | CASSVGWGGRDTQYF
TRBJ2-6 | TRBV5-1 | . | TRBD1 | TGCGCCAGCAGCCTTACCGGGACAGGGACTGGGGCCAACGTCCTGACTTTC | CASSLTGTGTGANVLTF
TRBJ1-2 | TRBV2 | . | . | TGTGCCAGCAGTGTTCAGGGGTACTATGGCTACACCTTC | CASSVQGYYGYTF
TRBJ1-2 | TRBV5-4 | . | . | TGTGCCAGCAGCTCCCCCAGGGGTGGTGGCTACACCTTC | CASSSPRGGGYTF
TRBJ1-5 | TRBV19 | . | TRBD1 | TGTGCCAGTTGGGATAAGGGGACAGGGAGAATCAATCAGCCCCAGCATTTT | CASWDKGTGRINQPQHF
TRBJ1-1 | TRBV4-1 | . | TRBD1 | TGCGCCAGCAGCCCAATAATGGAAAGACGACAGGGGATGACTGAAGCTTTCTTT | CASSPIMERRQGMTEAFF
TRBJ1-2 | TRBV6-6 | . | TRBD1 | TGTGCCACCCTGCCGACAGGGCCAGGATATGGCTACACCTTC | CATLPTGPGYGYTF
TRBJ2-7 | TRBV6-5 | once | . | TGTGCCAGCAGGGACAGTGAGACCTACGAGCAGTACTTC | CASRDSETYEQYF
TRBJ1-4 | TRBV18 | . | . | TGTGCCAGCTCCAAGACCACAGCAACTAATGAAAAACTGTTTTTT | CASSKTTATNEKLFF
TRBJ1-4 | TRBV7-2 | . | . | TGTGCCAGCAGCCAACAGTGGACAGCTAATGAAAAACTGTTTTTT | CASSQQWTANEKLFF
TRBJ1-1 | TRBV6-5 | . | . | TGTGCCAGCAGTTACCAAAATGTCGGAGTCAACACTGAAGCTTTCTTT | CASSYQNVGVNTEAFF
TRBJ2-1 | TRBV5-4 | . | TRBD2 | TGTGCCACTGGGACTAGCGGGGGGGCCTGGAATGAGCAGTTCTTC | CATGTSGGAWNEQFF
TRBJ1-1 | TRBV7-2 | . | TRBD1 | TGTGCCAGCACCTCCGGAGGGGGCATGAACACTGAAGCTTTCTTT | CASTSGGGMNTEAFF
TRBJ1-1 | TRBV13 | . | TRBD1 | TGTGCCAGCAGCTTAGAGGGGACAGGGGAGACTGAAGCTTTCTTT | CASSLEGTGETEAFF
TRBJ2-2 | TRBV5-1 | . | TRBD2 | TGCGCCAGCAGCTTGGGCGGGGGGAACACCGGGGAGCTGTTTTTT | CASSLGGGNTGELFF
TRBJ1-4 | TRBV6-1 | few | . | TGTGCCAGCAGTGAAGCAGTTAGCGAGGGTGGGCAACTGTTTTTT | CASSEAVSEGGQLFF
TRBJ2-2 | TRBV13 | once | TRBD2 | TGTGCCAGCAGCCCAGGGGGACTAGCTTGGAGCGGGGAGCTGTTTTTT | CASSPGGLAWSGELFF
TRBJ2-5 | TRBV5-1 | . | . | TGCGCCAGCAGCTTGGGGCAGGGCAAGGAGACCCAGTACTTC | CASSLGQGKETQYF
TRBJ1-2 | TRBV25-1 | . | . | TGTGCCAGCAGTGAATGGAGTTCACCTGCTAACTATGGCTACACCTTC | CASSEWSSPANYGYTF
TRBJ1-1 | TRBV6-6 | few | . | TGTGCCAGCAGTTACTCATCCCAGGGGAGCACTGAAGCTTTCTTT | CASSYSSQGSTEAFF
TRBJ2-3 | TRBV10-3 | . | . | TGTGCCAGCACTTTTGGGGCCACAGATACGCAGTATTTT | CASTFGATDTQYF
TRBJ2-1 | TRBV6-5 | . | . | TGTGCCAGCAGTTACGTAGGGGGTGAGCAGTTCTTC | CASSYVGGEQFF
TRBJ1-1 | TRBV14 | few | . | TGTGCCAGCAGCCAAGCCAACAAAGCTTTCTTT | CASSQANKAFF
TRBJ1-5 | TRBV30 | . | . | TGTGCCTGGACCATTTCGGGTCGCGGGCAGCCCCAGCATTTT | CAWTISGRGQPQHF
TRBJ1-1 | TRBV4-2 | . | . | TGTGCCAGCAGCTCCCTCGGGCAGGGATGGCGTGCTTTCTTT | CASSSLGQGWRAFF
TRBJ2-3 | TRBV10-2 | . | . | TGCGCCAGCAGACAGGGATACACAGATACGCAGTATTTT | CASRQGYTDTQYF
TRBJ1-5 | TRBV29-1 | . | . | TGCAGCGTGGCACAGGGATCCGGTGGCAATCAGCCCCAGCATTTT | CSVAQGSGGNQPQHF
TRBJ2-3 | TRBV6-1 | . | TRBD2 | TGTGCCAGCAGTGAAAGGCTAGCGGGGGGGCCAGATACGCAGTATTTT | CASSERLAGGPDTQYF
TRBJ1-6 | TRBV10-3 | . | TRBD1 | TGTGCCAGCGACGATTCCCGGACAGGACATAATTCACCCCTCCACTTT | CASDDSRTGHNSPLHF
TRBJ2-1 | TRBV5-1 | few | . | TGCGCCAGCAGGATTAGACAGGCGAGCTCCTACAATGAGCAGTTCTTC | CASRIRQASSYNEQFF
TRBJ2-3 | TRBV5-1 | . | TRBD2 | TGCGCCAGCACTCTCGCGGGGGGCCCCAGCACAGATACGCAGTATTTT | CASTLAGGPSTDTQYF
TRBJ1-5 | TRBV29-1 | few | TRBD1 | TGCAGCGTGATCGTGACAGGGGGCAATCAGCCCCAGCATTTT | CSVIVTGGNQPQHF
TRBJ1-2 | TRBV6-4 | . | . | TGTGCCAGCAGTGCGGACAGTGGGTGGCCCTATGGCTACACCTTC | CASSADSGWPYGYTF
TRBJ2-2 | TRBV29-1 | . | TRBD1 | TGCAGCGTTGAAACCCGGGACAGGGGAGGCACCGGGGAGCTGTTTTTT | CSVETRDRGGTGELFF
TRBJ2-5 | TRBV6-1 | . | TRBD1 | TGTGCCAGCAGTGTACAGGGGATTCAAGAGACCCAGTACTTC | CASSVQGIQETQYF
TRBJ1-1 | TRBV19 | once | . | TGTGCCAGTAGTATTCGTATGGCGAACACTGAAGCTTTCTTT | CASSIRMANTEAFF
TRBJ2-5 | TRBV11-2 | . | TRBD2 | TGTGCCAGCAGAGGGACTAGCGGGGGGGGGTGGACCCAGTACTTC | CASRGTSGGGWTQYF
TRBJ1-1 | TRBV6-5 | . | TRBD1 | TGTGCCAGCAGTTCCTTGACAGGGGTCGGAACTGAAGCTTTCTTT | CASSSLTGVGTEAFF
TRBJ2-5 | TRBV2 | . | . | TGTGCCAGCAGTCGAATGGAGGGAAGAGTAAGAGAGACCCAGTACTTC | CASSRMEGRVRETQYF
TRBJ2-2 | TRBV6-1 | . | TRBD1 | TGTGCCAGCAGTGAAACACAGGGGGCCGGGGAGCTGTTTTTT | CASSETQGAGELFF